This is a list of T cell receptor beta chains from one sample in a study of cytomegalovirus exposure and HLA in healthy donors. Sequenced by immunoSEQ multiplex PCR; TCRdb stores in-frame clones only, minus some. This sample has 120,000 or so clones, with 89% found just once. Sequenced material: PBMCs. All receptors come from a woman aged 18-29 years in good health and CMV-seronegative. CDR3s include the opening cysteine and the closing phenylalanine or tryptophan. Fields, in order: D gene, clone size, J gene, V gene, CDR3 protein, CDR3 DNA. A D gene is named only where the DNA matches it firmly. Size values are once, few and many counts, or a class for expanded clones, and some rows have none.

D: TRBD1
size: NA
J: TRBJ2-7
V: TRBV28
CDR3: CASTLPQGAGEQYF
DNA: TGTGCCAGCACCTTACCGCAGGGGGCTGGAGAGCAGTACTTC

D: NA
size: NA
J: TRBJ1-2
V: TRBV7-2
CDR3: CASSLVPDSRNYGYTF
DNA: TGTGCCAGCAGCTTAGTTCCCGACAGCCGAAACTATGGCTACACCTTC

D: TRBD1
size: NA
J: TRBJ1-2
V: TRBV19
CDR3: CASSLNSPGGGYTF
DNA: TGTGCCAGTAGTCTCAACTCCCCAGGGGGAGGCTACACCTTC

D: TRBD1
size: once
J: TRBJ1-4
V: TRBV5-1
CDR3: CASSNTGTGYEKLFF
DNA: TGCGCCAGCAGCAATACCGGGACAGGGTATGAAAAACTGTTTTTT

D: NA
size: NA
J: TRBJ2-7
V: TRBV11-2
CDR3: CASSFWAGQYF
DNA: TGTGCCAGCAGCTTCTGGGCCGGGCAGTACTTC

D: NA
size: NA
J: TRBJ2-3
V: TRBV13
CDR3: CASSSQGFTDTQYF
DNA: TGTGCCAGCAGCTCTCAGGGTTTCACAGATACGCAGTATTTT

D: TRBD1
size: NA
J: TRBJ1-5
V: TRBV15
CDR3: CATSRDRTGGDQPQHF
DNA: TGTGCCACCAGCAGAGATCGGACAGGGGGCGATCAGCCCCAGCATTTT

D: NA
size: NA
J: TRBJ1-1
V: TRBV28
CDR3: CASSLQAIVNTEAFF
DNA: TGTGCCAGCAGTTTACAGGCCATTGTGAACACTGAAGCTTTCTTT

D: NA
size: NA
J: TRBJ1-1
V: TRBV6-5
CDR3: CASSYSKGDTEAFF
DNA: TGTGCCAGCAGTTACTCTAAGGGGGACACTGAAGCTTTCTTT

D: TRBD2
size: NA
J: TRBJ2-5
V: TRBV7-9
CDR3: CASSPRLAGAREETQYF
DNA: TGTGCCAGCAGCCCCCGTCTAGCGGGGGCCCGCGAAGAGACCCAGTACTTC

D: NA
size: NA
J: TRBJ2-1
V: TRBV7-2
CDR3: CASSLDGGMVYNEQFF
DNA: TGTGCCAGCAGCTTAGATGGCGGGATGGTCTACAATGAGCAGTTCTTC

D: TRBD2
size: NA
J: TRBJ2-7
V: TRBV11-3
CDR3: CASSRGGEIYEQYF
DNA: TGTGCCAGCAGTCGGGGGGGCGAGATCTACGAGCAGTACTTC

D: NA
size: NA
J: TRBJ2-3
V: TRBV11-2
CDR3: CASNPGEWTDTQYF
DNA: TGTGCCAGCAATCCGGGAGAGTGGACAGATACGCAGTATTTT

D: NA
size: once
J: TRBJ2-1
V: TRBV29-1
CDR3: CSVLASGVGYEQFF
DNA: TGCAGCGTATTAGCTTCAGGGGTGGGATATGAGCAGTTCTTC

D: NA
size: NA
J: TRBJ2-5
V: TRBV27
CDR3: CASSSPEETQYF
DNA: TGTGCCAGCAGTTCCCCCGAAGAGACCCAGTACTTC

D: NA
size: NA
J: TRBJ1-6
V: TRBV7-9
CDR3: CASSSGLGEVSPLHF
DNA: TGTGCCAGCAGCTCCGGACTGGGGGAGGTGTCACCCCTCCACTTT

D: TRBD1
size: NA
J: TRBJ1-1
V: TRBV28
CDR3: CATDNDGTVLNTEAFF
DNA: TGTGCCACCGACAATGACGGGACAGTACTAAACACTGAAGCTTTCTTT

D: NA
size: NA
J: TRBJ2-1
V: TRBV27
CDR3: CASSLRAGTYNEQFF
DNA: TGTGCCAGCAGTTTACGGGCGGGGACCTACAATGAGCAGTTCTTC

D: TRBD2
size: NA
J: TRBJ2-3
V: TRBV28
CDR3: CASFMGGSSDTQYF
DNA: TGTGCCAGCTTCATGGGCGGGAGTTCAGATACGCAGTATTTT

D: NA
size: NA
J: TRBJ1-5
V: TRBV7-6
CDR3: CASSSGFGGDQPQHF
DNA: TGTGCCAGCAGCTCTGGATTTGGAGGGGATCAGCCCCAGCATTTT

D: TRBD2
size: NA
J: TRBJ2-5
V: TRBV5-1
CDR3: CASSKGLAGETQYF
DNA: TGCGCCAGCAGCAAGGGACTAGCGGGAGAGACCCAGTACTTC

D: TRBD1
size: NA
J: TRBJ2-3
V: TRBV5-1
CDR3: CASSLGTGVTDTQYF
DNA: TGCGCCAGCAGCTTGGGGACAGGGGTTACAGATACGCAGTATTTT

D: NA
size: NA
J: TRBJ1-4
V: TRBV29-1
CDR3: CSVEEGTTEKLFF
DNA: TGCAGCGTTGAAGAAGGGACTACTGAAAAACTGTTTTTT

D: TRBD2
size: NA
J: TRBJ2-1
V: TRBV6-1
CDR3: CASSEGGGAYNEQFF
DNA: TGTGCCAGCAGTGAAGGGGGAGGGGCCTACAATGAGCAGTTCTTC

D: NA
size: few
J: TRBJ1-5
V: TRBV4-1
CDR3: CASSQERYPPQHF
DNA: TGCGCCAGCAGCCAGGAGCGGTATCCGCCCCAGCATTTT

D: TRBD2
size: NA
J: TRBJ2-2
V: TRBV5-1
CDR3: CASSGLAGGGTGELFF
DNA: TGCGCCAGCAGCGGATTAGCGGGAGGTGGGACCGGGGAGCTGTTTTTT

D: TRBD1
size: few
J: TRBJ2-4
V: TRBV11-2
CDR3: CASSLGVGTGLNIQYF
DNA: TGTGCCAGCAGCTTAGGAGTTGGGACAGGGCTGAACATTCAGTACTTC

D: TRBD1
size: NA
J: TRBJ1-1
V: TRBV7-2
CDR3: CASSFTGQLNTEAFF
DNA: TGTGCCAGCAGCTTCACGGGACAGTTGAACACTGAAGCTTTCTTT

D: NA
size: NA
J: TRBJ2-3
V: TRBV5-6
CDR3: CASSLVDTQYF
DNA: TGTGCCAGCAGTTTAGTAGATACGCAGTATTTT

D: TRBD2
size: NA
J: TRBJ2-1
V: TRBV7-2
CDR3: CASSLVAGLNNEQFF
DNA: TGTGCCAGCAGCTTGGTAGCGGGGTTGAACAATGAGCAGTTCTTC

D: NA
size: NA
J: TRBJ2-5
V: TRBV10-2
CDR3: CASSEPHDKTQYF
DNA: TGCGCCAGCAGTGAACCCCACGACAAGACCCAGTACTTC

D: NA
size: NA
J: TRBJ2-2
V: TRBV7-9
CDR3: CASSPIPQTGELFF
DNA: TGTGCCAGCAGCCCAATCCCCCAGACCGGGGAGCTGTTTTTT

D: NA
size: NA
J: TRBJ1-2
V: TRBV5-8
CDR3: CATARGSGYGYTF
DNA: TGTGCCACCGCTCGGGGTTCTGGCTATGGCTACACCTTC

D: TRBD2
size: NA
J: TRBJ2-2
V: TRBV28
CDR3: CASGTRLAGPTGELFF
DNA: TGTGCCAGCGGGACTCGACTAGCGGGACCCACCGGGGAGCTGTTTTTT

D: TRBD2
size: NA
J: TRBJ2-1
V: TRBV5-1
CDR3: CASSLGGGSWDEQFF
DNA: TGCGCCAGCAGCTTGGGAGGCGGGAGCTGGGATGAGCAGTTCTTC

D: TRBD2
size: NA
J: TRBJ2-3
V: TRBV7-6
CDR3: CASSFPSGITDTQYF
DNA: TGTGCCAGCAGCTTTCCTAGCGGGATCACAGATACGCAGTATTTT

D: TRBD2
size: NA
J: TRBJ2-2
V: TRBV28
CDR3: CASRTPRLADTGELFF
DNA: TGTGCCAGCAGGACCCCGAGACTAGCAGACACCGGGGAGCTGTTTTTT

D: TRBD1
size: NA
J: TRBJ1-2
V: TRBV28
CDR3: CASSPAQGAGGYTF
DNA: TGTGCCAGCAGTCCCGCCCAGGGGGCGGGCGGCTACACCTTC

D: TRBD1
size: NA
J: TRBJ1-2
V: TRBV28
CDR3: CASRTGGRYGYTF
DNA: TGTGCCAGCAGGACAGGGGGAAGGTATGGCTACACCTTC

D: NA
size: NA
J: TRBJ1-4
V: TRBV13
CDR3: CASSLGRLGATNEKLFF
DNA: TGTGCCAGCAGCTTAGGCCGTCTTGGAGCAACTAATGAAAAACTGTTTTTT

D: NA
size: few
J: TRBJ1-1
V: TRBV27
CDR3: CASRADSRAFF
DNA: TGTGCCAGCAGGGCTGACAGTCGGGCTTTCTTT

D: NA
size: NA
J: TRBJ1-1
V: TRBV5-6
CDR3: CASSLDPGGDTEAFF
DNA: TGTGCCAGCAGCTTGGACCCGGGAGGGGACACTGAAGCTTTCTTT

D: TRBD1
size: NA
J: TRBJ1-2
V: TRBV6-5
CDR3: CAVSGTGGIINGYTF
DNA: TGTGCCGTCTCAGGGACAGGGGGAATCATCAATGGCTACACCTTC

D: TRBD1
size: NA
J: TRBJ1-6
V: TRBV5-6
CDR3: CASSISNRGRFYNSPLHF
DNA: TGTGCCAGCAGCATTTCTAACAGGGGGCGCTTCTATAATTCACCCCTCCACTTT

D: NA
size: NA
J: TRBJ1-4
V: TRBV6-5
CDR3: CASRQGRRREKLFF
DNA: TGTGCCAGCAGACAGGGTAGGCGTCGTGAAAAACTGTTTTTT

D: TRBD1
size: NA
J: TRBJ2-6
V: TRBV27
CDR3: CASSRRDRDRFRSGANVLTF
DNA: TGTGCCAGCAGTAGACGCGACCGGGACAGGTTCCGCTCTGGGGCCAACGTCCTGACTTTC

D: TRBD2
size: NA
J: TRBJ2-1
V: TRBV4-2
CDR3: CASDAGGSSYNEQFF
DNA: TGTGCCAGTGATGCGGGGGGGAGCTCCTACAATGAGCAGTTCTTC

D: TRBD2
size: NA
J: TRBJ2-2
V: TRBV7-9
CDR3: CASSSSGGPNTGELFF
DNA: TGTGCCAGCAGCTCTAGCGGGGGGCCCAACACCGGGGAGCTGTTTTTT

D: TRBD2
size: NA
J: TRBJ2-7
V: TRBV7-8
CDR3: CASSVPSGLGLEQYF
DNA: TGTGCCAGCAGCGTCCCTAGCGGGTTGGGCCTCGAGCAGTACTTC

D: NA
size: NA
J: TRBJ2-2
V: TRBV7-7
CDR3: CASSTTGNTGELFF
DNA: TGTGCCAGCAGCACGACGGGGAACACCGGGGAGCTGTTTTTT

D: NA
size: NA
J: TRBJ1-2
V: TRBV28
CDR3: CASNPDPGSWGYTF
DNA: TGTGCCAGCAACCCCGACCCAGGGTCCTGGGGCTACACCTTC

D: NA
size: NA
J: TRBJ2-2
V: TRBV19
CDR3: CASSPSSGQINTGELFF
DNA: TGTGCCAGTAGTCCTAGCTCGGGACAAATTAACACCGGGGAGCTGTTTTTT

D: TRBD1
size: NA
J: TRBJ2-7
V: TRBV2
CDR3: CASSGSLLTGGISYEQYF
DNA: TGTGCCAGCAGTGGGAGCCTACTGACAGGGGGGATCTCCTACGAGCAGTACTTC

D: NA
size: NA
J: TRBJ2-1
V: TRBV10-1
CDR3: CASSQYNEQFF
DNA: TGCGCCAGCAGTCAGTACAATGAGCAGTTCTTC

D: TRBD2
size: once
J: TRBJ2-7
V: TRBV6-5
CDR3: CASSYSVAGLSYEQYF
DNA: TGTGCCAGCAGTTACTCGGTAGCGGGCCTTTCCTACGAGCAGTACTTC

D: NA
size: NA
J: TRBJ1-1
V: TRBV6-1
CDR3: CATGSVVNTEAFF
DNA: TGTGCCACGGGATCGGTCGTGAACACTGAAGCTTTCTTT

D: TRBD1
size: NA
J: TRBJ1-2
V: TRBV6-5
CDR3: CASRDPGQSYGYTF
DNA: TGTGCCAGCAGGGACCCGGGACAGTCCTATGGCTACACCTTC